This T cell receptor beta chain is from a study of shared clonotypes between healthy human individuals. Study-wide background: Three plates each covered CD4 naive and memory; CD8 naive two, CD8 memory one.

The CDR3 spans 13 residues. Trimming took off 8 bases at V and 9 bases at J, with 18 bases between the two ends. CDR1 is LNHDA and CDR2 is SQIVND in the germline V gene (reference sequence). In the source study's methods: ImmunoSEQ sequences covered only the junction and lacked quality scores; filtering therefore differed. The protocol was immunoSEQ multiplex PCR, while the TCRdb copy is restricted to in-frame clones and leaves out a portion. D and trimming come from the DNA, and the V and J calls and clone size come from that table. This sample has roughly 2 million clones; roughly 95% occur once, and the top ten carry 0.1% to 0.15%. The split of CD4+ cells yielded CD45RA+ naive and CD45RA-negative memory subsets.

This receptor was identified in a young man in good health. The V and J genes are TRBV19 and TRBJ2-3, with D possibly being TRBD1 or TRBD2 (6 bases each). The sequencing input was naive CD4+ T cells sorted from blood. Subset specified: CD45RA+ positively selected. The DNA for the CDR3 is TGTGCCAGTCGATCGGGGGCACAATGGACGCAGTATTTT. Translating gives CASRSGAQWTQYF.